Judged by abundance, the clone carrying this TCR beta chain is large. Antigen specificity is unknown. The CDR3 length is 12 residues. Per germline, CDR1 GTSNPN and CDR2 SVGIG (reference sequence). The V and J ends lost 0 bases and 6 bases respectively, with 9 bases between them. Each CDR3 protein gets one entry after TCRdb re-called the 5' RACE reads with MiXCR. The sample contains more than 1,500 distinct CDR3 sequences, about half of which appear only once. Noted time point: sample taken at primary tumor resection. Whole RNA was taken from tumor, nontumor lung or frozen PBMC; it was then sequenced unsorted. This sample was taken from a study of spatial heterogeneity in lung cancer. Study results and limitations: Blood showed ubiquitous tumor TCRs more often at resection than at routine follow-up.

This sequence was found in a female donor with early-stage non-small cell lung cancer. This material consisted of PBMCs, taken at surgery. The chain couples TRBV30 to TRBJ2-7; a weak D match, TRBD1 (5 bases). The CDR3 protein is CAWSVLGREQYF. In DNA form, the CDR3 reads TGTGCCTGGAGTGTATTGGGGCGCGAGCAGTACTTC.